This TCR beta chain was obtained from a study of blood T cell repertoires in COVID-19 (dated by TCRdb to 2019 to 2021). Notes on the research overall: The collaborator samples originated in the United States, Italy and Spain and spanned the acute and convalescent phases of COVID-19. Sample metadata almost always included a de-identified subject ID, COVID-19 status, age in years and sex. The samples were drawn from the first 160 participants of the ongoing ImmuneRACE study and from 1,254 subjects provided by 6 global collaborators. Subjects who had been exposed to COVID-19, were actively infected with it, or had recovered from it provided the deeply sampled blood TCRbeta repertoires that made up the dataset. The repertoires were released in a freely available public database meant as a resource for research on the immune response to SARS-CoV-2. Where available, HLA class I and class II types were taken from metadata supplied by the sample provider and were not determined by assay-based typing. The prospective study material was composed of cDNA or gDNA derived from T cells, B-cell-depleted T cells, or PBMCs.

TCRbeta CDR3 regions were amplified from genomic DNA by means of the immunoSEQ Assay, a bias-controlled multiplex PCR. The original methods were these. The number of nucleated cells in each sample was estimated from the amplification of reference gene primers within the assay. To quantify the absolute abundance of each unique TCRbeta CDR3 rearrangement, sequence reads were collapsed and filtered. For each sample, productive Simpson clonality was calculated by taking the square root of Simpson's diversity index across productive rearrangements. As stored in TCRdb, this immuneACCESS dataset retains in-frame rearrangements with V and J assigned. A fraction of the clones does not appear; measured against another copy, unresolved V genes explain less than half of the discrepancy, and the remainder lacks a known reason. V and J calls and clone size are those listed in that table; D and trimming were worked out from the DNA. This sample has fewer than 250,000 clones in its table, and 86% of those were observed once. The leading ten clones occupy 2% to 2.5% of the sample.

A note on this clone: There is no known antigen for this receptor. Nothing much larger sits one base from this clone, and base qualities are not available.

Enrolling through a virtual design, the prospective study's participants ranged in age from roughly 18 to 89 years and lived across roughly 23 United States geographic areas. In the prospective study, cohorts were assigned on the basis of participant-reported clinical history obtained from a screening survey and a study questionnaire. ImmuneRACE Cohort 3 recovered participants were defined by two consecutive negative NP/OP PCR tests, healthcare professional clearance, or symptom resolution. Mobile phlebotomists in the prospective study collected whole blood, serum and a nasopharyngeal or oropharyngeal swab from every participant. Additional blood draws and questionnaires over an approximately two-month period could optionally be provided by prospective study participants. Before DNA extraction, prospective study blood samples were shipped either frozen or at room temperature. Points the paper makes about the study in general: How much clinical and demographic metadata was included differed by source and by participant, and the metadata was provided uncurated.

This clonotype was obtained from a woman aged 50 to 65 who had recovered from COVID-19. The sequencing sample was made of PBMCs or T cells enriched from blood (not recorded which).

The CDR3 region has the sequence CASSPAADYGYTF. The DNA sequence follows: TGTGCCAGCAGCCCCGCCGCGGACTATGGCTACACCTTC. Recombination linked TRBV7-8 to TRBJ1-2; no D gene call is confident. Including the terminal cysteine and phenylalanine, the CDR3 comprises 13 residues. Only the CDR3 part of the read is kept: 39 bases, read in frame from the first base. Based on the germline V gene, the CDR1 and CDR2 sequences are SGHVS and FQNEAQ. Between the V and J ends, shortened by 5 bases and 3 bases respectively, the junction contains 10 bases.